This entry describes one T cell receptor (beta chain). Its antigen remains unknown. This entry is derived from a study of CXCR3-negative and CXCR3-positive naive CD8 T cells. Study-level findings and limits: Comparably high diversity marked both naive subsets, whereas memory CD8+ cells had much lower diversity.

CDR1 SQVTM and CDR2 ANQGSEA come from the germline V gene. CDR3 length: 12 residues. Every CD8+ subset sample held some 300,000 flow-sorted cells, done in triplicate. In preparing the TRB cDNA libraries, 5' RACE with UMI labels was used. Using the 5' RACE reads, TCRdb records one entry per CDR3 protein without DNA. The repertoire table contains about 39,000 distinct CDR3 sequences. The chain combines TRBV29-1 with TRBJ2-7; TCRdb outputs TRBD1, but without DNA this stays unchecked. Source material: naive CXCR3- CD8+ T cells from blood. Subset here: CD45RO-CCR7+CD27+CD95- naive CD8+ T cells lacking CXCR3 (TNR3-). The source of this sequence is a human donor in good health. Some clones in this sample may be carry-over from other donors' samples. CDR3 sequence reads: CSVEGQGYEQYF.